Listed here are 30 T cell receptor beta chains from one sample, sequenced in a study of blood T cells in healthy people across ages. A second PCR, run for 7 to 11 cycles, used a sample-barcoded 5' primer plus a J-beta primer mix. TCRdb fed the 5' RACE reads into MiXCR, producing one record per CDR3 protein. There are 1.5 million to 2 million distinct CDR3 sequences in the sample; about 49% occur only once, and approximately 2.1% lies in the top ten. Sequencing was carried out using blood. These receptor sequences come from a woman aged 40 to 50 in good health.

About this clonotype: Sequence at one end of the junction differs from germline and may be a read error. The chain is built from TRBV29-1 and TRBJ2-5; the D gene is possibly TRBD1 (6 bases). The CDR3 extends over 15 amino acids. Germline CDR1 reads SQVTM; CDR2 reads ANQGSEA. DNA for the CDR3: TGCGGCGTTGAAGCCCTGGGCAGGGGCCCAGAGACCCAGTACTTC. Translated: CGVEALGRGPETQYF.

The rearrangement uses TRBV28 and TRBJ2-3; the match to TRBD2 covers 14 bases. Germline CDR1 MDHEN, CDR2 SYDVKM. This CDR3 has 14 amino acids. V lost 8 bases, J lost 7 bases, and 5 bases stayed unmatched. In DNA, the CDR3 is TGTGCCAGCGGGGGACTAGCGGGGGCGAATACGCAGTATTTT. It yields the protein CASGGLAGANTQYF.

This clonotype was recorded at least ten times. This rearrangement joins TRBV5-1 to TRBJ2-3; the D gene is possibly TRBD2 (6 bases). V was trimmed by 4 bases and J by 4 bases, leaving 13 bases between them. This CDR3 is 14 amino acids long. The germline V gene encodes CDR1 SGHRS and CDR2 YFSETQ. CDR3 in DNA: TGCGCCAGCAGCAGACGGTGGGAGGCAGATACGCAGTATTTT. Translating it yields CASSRRWEADTQYF.

CDR3 coding DNA: TGTGCCAGCAGCTACCGGACATCTACCTACGAGCAGTACTTC. Its protein product is CASSYRTSTYEQYF. V gene TRBV7-8 combines with J gene TRBJ2-7; D is possibly TRBD1 (5 bases). CDR3 length equals 14 residues. V lost 4 bases and J lost 2, with 12 bases in between. Per the germline V gene, CDR1 is SGHVS and CDR2 is FQNEAQ.

This chain uses TRBV5-6 with TRBJ1-2, with 9 bases matching TRBD1. The CDR3 contains 14 residues. Germline V lookup: CDR1 SGHDT, CDR2 YYEEEE. V shed 2 bases, J shed 8 bases, and the junction held 7 bases outside the gene matches. The CDR3: CASSLQGALGGYTF. Written as DNA, the CDR3 is TGTGCCAGCAGCTTACAGGGGGCGCTTGGCGGCTACACCTTC.

The chain recombines TRBV20-1 with TRBJ2-5; TRBD2 agrees at 10 bases. From germline, CDR1 is DFQATT and CDR2 SNEGSKA (reference sequence). V shed 2 bases and J 5 bases; nucleotides not matched to a gene: 5. The CDR3 spans 14 residues. CDR3 loop: CSARSMTSGETQYF. The CDR3 DNA sequence: TGCAGTGCTAGATCCATGACTAGCGGGGAGACCCAGTACTTC.

The chain recombines TRBV2 with TRBJ2-1, with 8 positions matching TRBD1. V lost 4 bases to trimming and J lost 6 bases; unmatched junction nucleotides: 5. The CDR3 runs to 14 residues. Germline CDR1 is SNHLY and CDR2 is FYNNEI. The CDR3 DNA reads TGTGCCAGCAGTGTGCAGGGGGCTGGCAATGAGCAGTTCTTC. Amino acids: CASSVQGAGNEQFF.

This sequence joins TRBV7-2 and TRBJ2-5, with a weak D call TRBD1 (6 bases). The V end lost 4 bases, the J end lost 4 bases, and 16 bases lay between the germline ends. The CDR3 has 15 amino acids. CDR1 and CDR2 (germline): SGHTA, FQGNSA. In DNA, the CDR3 is TGTGCCAGCAGCTCATTACAGGGAAGTTCAGAGACCCAGTACTTC. Protein sequence: CASSSLQGSSETQYF.

The genes are TRBV5-1 and TRBJ1-1; D perhaps matches TRBD1 (6 bases). The CDR3 covers 15 residues. CDR1 and CDR2 (germline): SGHRS, YFSETQ. V lost 2 bases and J lost 6, with 17 bases in between. This CDR3 is CASSLRTGQNSEAFF. The CDR3 DNA reads TGCGCCAGCAGCTTACGAACGGGACAAAATTCTGAAGCTTTCTTT.

This sequence joins TRBV6-2 or TRBV6-3 and TRBJ2-4; maybe TRBD1 (5 bases). Germline V gene sequence: CDR1 MNHEY, CDR2 SVGEGT. The germline V and J ends were trimmed by 7 bases and 3 bases, with 16 bases remaining between them. The CDR3 has 15 residues. The CDR3 DNA follows: TGTGCCAGCACTTTATCAGGGAATGTCAAAAACATTCAGTACTTC. As protein: CASTLSGNVKNIQYF.

This rearrangement joins TRBV7-9 to TRBJ2-6; 7 bases align to TRBD1. V dropped 7 bases and J dropped 3; count of bases not matched to a gene: 9. The CDR3 is 16 amino acids. CDR1 SEHNR and CDR2 FQNEAQ come from the germline V gene (reference sequence). The chain's CDR3 is CASTRQGLSGANVLTF. CDR3 DNA sequence: TGTGCCAGCACGAGACAGGGTCTTAGTGGGGCCAACGTCCTGACTTTC. The full variable domain, with the rest looked up from reference TRBV7-9 and TRBJ2-6, is DTGVSQNPRHKITKRGQNVTFRCDPISEHNRLYWYRQTLGQGPEFLTYFQNEAQLEKSRLLSDRFSAERPKGSFSTLEIQRTEQGDSAMYLCASTRQGLSGANVLTFGAGSRLTVL.

This clonotype was counted between two and nine times. This chain uses TRBV20-1 with TRBJ2-6; weak D call: TRBD2 (6 bases). Germline values: CDR1 DFQATT, CDR2 SNEGSKA (reference sequence). V lost 5 bases and J 12 bases, leaving 20 bases between the germline ends. The CDR3 is made up of 14 amino acids. CDR3 loop: CSASRTGGDVVLTF. In DNA form, the CDR3 reads TGCAGTGCTTCTCGTACCGGGGGTGACGTCGTCCTGACTTTC.

This clonotype has just a few counts. The V and J genes are TRBV20-1 and TRBJ2-1, with D possibly TRBD2 on 5 matching bases. The germline V and J ends were trimmed by 1 base and 0 bases, with 7 bases remaining between them. The germline CDR1 and CDR2 sequences are DFQATT and SNEGSKA (reference sequence). CDR3 length: 14 amino acids. The chain's CDR3 is CSARVDYSYNEQFF. The CDR3 DNA reads TGCAGTGCTAGAGTTGACTACTCCTACAATGAGCAGTTCTTC.

The chain recombines TRBV20-1 with TRBJ2-5; D ambiguous. The CDR3 has 12 residues. Germline CDR1 reads DFQATT; CDR2 reads SNEGSKA (reference sequence). Deletions cut 2 bases from V and 5 bases from J, with 9 bases between. CDR3 sequence reads: CSARYSSETQYF. DNA for the CDR3: TGCAGTGCTAGATACTCCTCGGAGACCCAGTACTTC.

V usage is TRBV20-1 and J usage is TRBJ1-1, with D perhaps matching TRBD1 (5 bases). Looked up from germline, CDR1 is DFQATT and CDR2 is SNEGSKA (reference sequence). The V end was cut by 6 bases, the J end by 3 bases, with 11 bases between. This CDR3 contains 12 residues. The CDR3 spells CSAAGRDTEAFF. The CDR3 nucleotides are TGCAGTGCAGCAGGGCGAGACACTGAAGCTTTCTTT.

This clonotype was counted a few times. The rearrangement links TRBV5-6 to TRBJ1-6, with 10 positions matching TRBD1. CDR3 length equals 14 residues. The germline CDR1 and CDR2 sequences are SGHDT and YYEEEE. V dropped 2 bases and J dropped 10; count of bases not matched to a gene: 3. The CDR3 loop is CASSFGQGVSPLHF. The CDR3 bases are TGTGCCAGCAGCTTTGGACAGGGGGTGTCACCCCTCCACTTT.

V is TRBV4-3 and J is TRBJ2-5; D could derive from TRBD1 or TRBD2 (7 bases each). With 4 bases removed from V and 5 bases from J, the gap between germline ends came to 20 bases. The CDR3 is 16 residues long. The germline V gene has CDR1 LGHNA and CDR2 YSLEER. The CDR3 DNA sequence: TGCGCCAGCAGCCTTACTACTCCAGGGGGAGGGGAGACCCAGTACTTC. Encoded protein: CASSLTTPGGGETQYF.

The chain recombines TRBV7-2 with TRBJ2-3; 12 positions match TRBD2. After removal of 5 bases from V and 6 bases from J, the junction contained 12 bases not matched to a gene. Germline V CDR1 and CDR2: SGHTA, FQGNSA. The CDR3 contains 17 residues. CDR3 residues: CASSPALSSGGADTQYF. The CDR3 region has the DNA TGTGCCAGCAGCCCCGCATTGTCTAGCGGGGGGGCCGATACGCAGTATTTT.

This rearrangement joins TRBV6-2 or TRBV6-3 to TRBJ2-2; D is possibly TRBD1 (6 bases). Germline values: CDR1 MNHEY, CDR2 SVGEGT. The length of the CDR3 is 15 residues. Trimming shortened V by 2 bases and J by 4 bases, and 11 bases separated the two germline ends. The CDR3 spells CASSYLTGFTGELFF. The CDR3 nucleotides are TGTGCCAGCAGTTACCTCACAGGGTTCACCGGGGAGCTGTTTTTT.

In this sample, this clonotype turned up a few times. The chain joins TRBV28 to TRBJ1-6; D is possibly TRBD1 (5 bases). V was cut by 3 bases and J by 8 bases, with 17 bases left in between. The CDR3 runs to 16 residues. Germline CDR1 and CDR2: MDHEN and SYDVKM. In DNA, the CDR3 is TGTGCCAGCAGTTTCCAGGGAGAAGGGTTCGATTCACCCCTCCACTTT. This translates into CASSFQGEGFDSPLHF.

The table lists this clonotype with a few counts. V and J are TRBV12-3 or TRBV12-4 and TRBJ2-3; D possibly matches TRBD1 or TRBD2 (6 bases each). This CDR3 region has 14 residues. The V gene lost 6 bases and the J gene lost 6 bases, with 16 bases spanning the gap. The CDR3 nucleotides read TGTGCCAGCAGCCACGGGGGCCGCAGTGATACGCAGTATTTT. It encodes CASSHGGRSDTQYF.

This clonotype was picked up one time. V and J are TRBV7-9 and TRBJ2-3; D may be TRBD1 (6 bases). Germline V gene lookup returns CDR1 SEHNR and CDR2 FQNEAQ (reference sequence). This CDR3 is built from 15 residues. The V gene lost 4 bases and the J gene lost 3 bases, with 14 bases spanning the gap. The CDR3 DNA reads TGTGCCAGCAGCTCACCATGGGGGCGAACAGATACGCAGTATTTT. This gives the protein CASSSPWGRTDTQYF.

Only a few counts were recorded for this clonotype. The rearrangement links TRBV4-1 to TRBJ2-7; D is unclear. Deletions cut 0 bases from V and 6 bases from J, with 9 bases between. Germline CDR1 reads MGHRA; CDR2 reads YSYEKL. There are 13 residues in the CDR3. The CDR3 DNA follows: TGCGCCAGCAGCCAAGATCCAGCTTTCGAGCAGTACTTC. Translating it yields CASSQDPAFEQYF.

The rearrangement uses TRBV4-2 and TRBJ2-1; D may be TRBD2 (5 bases). Trimming shortened V by 0 bases and J by 0 bases, and 12 bases separated the two germline ends. Germline lookup yields CDR1 LGHNA and CDR2 YNFKEQ. CDR3 length: 17 residues. The DNA of the CDR3 is TGTGCCAGCAGCCAAGATCGCCAGCGGAGCTCCTACAATGAGCAGTTCTTC. Translating gives CASSQDRQRSSYNEQFF.

The chain recombines TRBV2 with TRBJ2-3; tentative D call: TRBD1 (6 bases). Trimming pared 6 bases from V and 3 bases from J, leaving 13 bases between. Germline lookup yields CDR1 SNHLY and CDR2 FYNNEI. The CDR3 spans 14 residues. CDR3 sequence: CASRTGFPTDTQYF. For the CDR3, the DNA is TGTGCCAGCAGGACAGGCTTCCCTACAGATACGCAGTATTTT.

Notes on this clonotype: One end of the junction varies from germline; a read error may be responsible. V and J are TRBV7-9 and TRBJ2-3; D ambiguous. CDR3 size: 14 residues. The germline V gene encodes CDR1 SEHNR and CDR2 FQNEAQ (reference sequence). CDR3 amino acids: CASSLGLSIDTQYF. The CDR3 bases are TGTGCCAGCAGCTTAGGTCTTAGCATAGATACGCAGTATTTT.

This rearrangement joins TRBV6-5 to TRBJ1-2, with 10 bases identical to TRBD1. CDR1 is MNHEY and CDR2 is SVGAGI in the germline V gene. The V and J ends lost 4 bases and 9 bases, in that order; junction bases with no gene match: 11. This CDR3 is 15 amino acids long. The CDR3 sequence: CASSSPGQGCFRYTF. The CDR3 nucleotides are TGTGCCAGCAGTTCCCCGGGACAGGGGTGTTTTCGCTACACCTTC.

On this clonotype: Sequence at one end of the junction differs from germline and may be a read error. The chain uses TRBV7-9 and TRBJ2-7; TRBD2 matches at 11 bases. This CDR3 has 16 residues. The germline CDR1 and CDR2 sequences are SEHNR and FQNEAQ (reference sequence). In nucleotides, the CDR3 is TGTGCCAGCAGCATAGCCTCTAGCGGGGGGACCTACGAGCAGTACTTC. This encodes CASSIASSGGTYEQYF. Drawing the rest from reference TRBV7-9 and TRBJ2-7, the complete variable domain is DTGVSQNPRHKITKRGQNVTFRCDPISEHNRLYWYRQTLGQGPEFLTYFQNEAQLEKSRLLSDRFSAERPKGSFSTLEIQRTEQGDSAMYLCASSIASSGGTYEQYFGPGTRLTVT.

There are a few counts of this clonotype. The chain has TRBV15 and TRBJ2-1; 9 bases are a match to TRBD2. The CDR3 is 16 residues long. CDR1 and CDR2 from the germline V gene are LNHNV and YYDKDF (reference sequence). V was clipped by 8 bases and J by 0 bases; unmatched bases: 8. The CDR3 sequence: CATGFSGGGSYNEQFF. CDR3 DNA sequence: TGTGCCACCGGGTTTAGCGGGGGAGGCTCCTACAATGAGCAGTTCTTC.

The V gene is TRBV6-5, the J gene TRBJ1-2, with D possibly TRBD1 on 6 matching bases. Trimming stripped 6 bases from V and 4 bases from J, with 18 bases between. The CDR3 runs 15 residues. In germline, CDR1 is MNHEY, CDR2 SVGAGI. The CDR3 DNA reads TGTGCCAGCAGCCGTACAGGGCAGCACTCCTATGGCTACACCTTC. It is translated as CASSRTGQHSYGYTF.